This T cell receptor (beta chain) was captured by sequencing in a study of Graves' ophthalmopathy and Graves' hyperthyroidism. Study-level background: Peripheral blood samples were taken at initial diagnosis, before any treatment.

V was clipped by 3 bases and J by 2 bases; unmatched bases: 6. Germline V gene lookup returns CDR1 DFQATT and CDR2 SNEGSKA (reference sequence). The CDR3 is 15 residues long. CDR3 regions of TCR beta were amplified from RNA transcripts. After a first-round RT-PCR with HTBI primers, a second-round multiplex PCR was run. One entry per CDR3 protein results from TCRdb running MiXCR on the multiplex PCR reads. The data contain under 800,000 distinct CDR3 sequences, 20% to 25% of them singletons. Aged 18 to 65, hyperthyroidism patients had been newly diagnosed, with under 2 months' duration. Orbital computed tomography and thyroid ultrasound, along with TRAb, serum thyroxine and clinical symptoms, underpinned diagnosis. PBMCs were isolated by Ficoll-Paque density gradient centrifugation, using roughly 10 ml of fresh peripheral blood as the starting material. A single count supports this clonotype.

The origin of this receptor is a woman aged 18-30 years with stable Graves' hyperthyroidism. Some clones in this sample may be carry-over from other donors' samples. The sample comprised peripheral blood. The chain combines TRBV20-1 with TRBJ1-5, with TRBD1 matching 8 bases. The CDR3 DNA is TGCAGTGCTAGGTCGGGACAGGCCGGCAATCAGCCCCAGCATTTT. Residues: CSARSGQAGNQPQHF.